The 30 T cell receptor beta chains listed next were all sequenced from one sample in a study of cytomegalovirus exposure and HLA in healthy donors. In the PCR, 60 Vbeta and 13 Jbeta primers were used. The repertoire was sequenced with immunoSEQ multiplex PCR; TCRdb's copy has only in-frame clones and lacks some. Of some 65,000 clones detected, 60% to 65% appear once; the ten largest clones hold approximately 2.8%. Sequencing input: PBMCs. Source of these receptors: a man aged 25-40 years in good health and CMV-seronegative.

The chain employs TRBV19 and TRBJ2-4, with 7 bases matching TRBD1. Germline CDR1 reads LNHDA; CDR2 reads SQIVND (reference sequence). The J segment lost 6 bases and the V segment lost 3 bases, leaving 5 bases of the junction unmatched. The CDR3 length is 14 residues. The CDR3 here is CASSMRQGGNIQYF. CDR3 nucleotide sequence: TGTGCCAGTAGTATGAGACAGGGCGGAAACATTCAGTACTTC. The full variable domain, rest sourced from reference TRBV19 and TRBJ2-4, is DGGITQSPKYLFRKEGQNVTLSCEQNLNHDAMYWYRQDPGQGLRLIYYSQIVNDFQKGDIAEGYSVSREKKESFPLTVTSAQKNPTAFYLCASSMRQGGNIQYFGAGTRLSVL.

V usage is TRBV7-7 and J usage is TRBJ2-7; D call uncertain. This CDR3 comprises 14 residues. Between the trimmed V and J ends, which lost 5 bases and 3 bases, there was a span of 14 bases. CDR1 and CDR2 from the germline V gene are SSHAT and FNYEAQ (reference sequence). This chain's CDR3 is CASSPGGPFYEQYF. In DNA, the CDR3 is TGTGCCAGCAGCCCGGGTGGTCCATTCTACGAGCAGTACTTC.

The rearrangement uses TRBV6-6 and TRBJ2-5; 8 bases are shared with TRBD1. The trim removed 2 bases at V and 2 bases at J, leaving 7 bases unmatched. CDR1 is MNHNY, CDR2 SVGAGI, per germline (reference sequence). The CDR3 consists of 16 residues. CDR3 coding DNA: TGTGCCAGCAGTTACACCCGTGACAGGGGTCAAGAGACCCAGTACTTC. Translation: CASSYTRDRGQETQYF.

This chain links TRBV29-1 with TRBJ2-5; D is possibly TRBD1 (6 bases). Germline-derived CDR1 and CDR2 are SQVTM and ANQGSEA. CDR3 length: 13 amino acids. The V end lost 5 bases, the J end lost 2 bases, and 12 bases lay between the germline ends. The CDR3: CSVPLQGQETQYF. CDR3 coding DNA: TGCAGCGTTCCGTTACAGGGTCAAGAGACCCAGTACTTC.

The chain is built from TRBV7-9 and TRBJ2-3, with D possibly being TRBD1 (5 bases). Germline V gene sequence: CDR1 SEHNR, CDR2 FQNEAQ (reference sequence). The V gene lost 1 base and the J gene lost 6 bases, with 8 bases spanning the gap. CDR3 length equals 13 residues. The DNA of the CDR3 is TGTGCCAGCAGCTTAGTAAAGGGGGATACGCAGTATTTT. Its translation is CASSLVKGDTQYF.

In its sample, this clone was seen once. The rearrangement joins TRBV29-1 to TRBJ2-7; D uncertain. Germline lookup yields CDR1 SQVTM and CDR2 ANQGSEA. Trimming removed 6 bases at V and 5 bases at J, with 17 bases between. This CDR3 spans 13 amino acids. Here the CDR3 DNA reads TGCAGCGTAGAATCTGGCACCACCGACGAGCAGTACTTC. This encodes CSVESGTTDEQYF.

CDR3: CASSPTNPDTQYF. The CDR3 region has the DNA TGTGCCAGCAGCCCGACTAACCCAGATACGCAGTATTTT. The V gene is TRBV4-2, the J gene TRBJ2-3; maybe TRBD2 (5 bases). CDR3 length: 13 residues. V was shortened by 4 bases and J by 4 bases, with 9 bases between the two germline ends. Looked up from germline, CDR1 is LGHNA and CDR2 is YNFKEQ.

The rearrangement joins TRBV2 to TRBJ2-5; 7 bases agree with TRBD2. The trim removed 6 bases at V and 0 bases at J, leaving 1 base unmatched. Germline values: CDR1 SNHLY, CDR2 FYNNEI. CDR3 size: 13 residues. CDR3 region: CASRGGYQETQYF. DNA of the CDR3: TGTGCCAGCAGGGGGGGGTACCAAGAGACCCAGTACTTC.

DNA for the CDR3: TGTGCCTGGGGAGGCTTGGGTGAGCAGTTCTTC. Translation gives CAWGGLGEQFF. The chain links TRBV30 to TRBJ2-1, with TRBD2 as a possible D gene (5 bases). This CDR3 is 11 amino acids long. Germline V lookup: CDR1 GTSNPN, CDR2 SVGIG (reference sequence). Trimming removed 5 bases at V and 9 bases at J, with 11 bases between.

In its sample, this clone was seen a few times. The chain combines TRBV6-5 with TRBJ2-5; D gene uncertain. The J call may be in error: the DNA end matches TRBJ2-7 better. The CDR3 has 13 amino acids. From germline, CDR1 is MNHEY and CDR2 SVGAGI. DNA for the CDR3: TGTGCCAGCTGGTCTACGAGCTCCTACGAGCAGTACTTC. Translation gives CASWSTSSYEQYF.

This rearrangement joins TRBV19 to TRBJ1-1; TRBD1 is a possible D gene (5 bases). Per germline, CDR1 LNHDA and CDR2 SQIVND (reference sequence). This CDR3 has 13 residues. V lost 5 bases and J 7 bases, leaving 14 bases between the germline ends. Written as DNA, the CDR3 is TGTGCCAGTAGTCTGGGGCTAAGGTTTGAAGCTTTCTTT. It encodes CASSLGLRFEAFF.

This clone showed up just a few times. The rearrangement joins TRBV7-2 to TRBJ2-5, with TRBD2 as a possible D gene (7 bases). V was shortened by 5 bases and J by 5 bases, with 15 bases between the two germline ends. This CDR3 has 14 amino acids. The germline CDR1 and CDR2 sequences are SGHTA and FQGNSA. The CDR3 nucleotides read TGTGCCAGCAGCCGCCGGGGGGCGTGGGAGACCCAGTACTTC. Translation gives CASSRRGAWETQYF.

The V gene is TRBV11-2, the J gene TRBJ1-6; 11 bases are shared with TRBD1. This CDR3 has 15 amino acids. Germline trimming cut 0 bases from V and 8 bases from J; bases unmatched to any gene: 0. From germline, CDR1 is SGHAT and CDR2 FQNNGV. CDR3 sequence: CASSLEGQGDSPLHF. CDR3 in DNA: TGTGCCAGCAGCTTAGAGGGACAGGGGGATTCACCCCTCCACTTT.

CDR3 loop: CASSQVLATGEQYF. CDR3 DNA sequence: TGCGCCAGCAGCCAAGTCCTAGCAACGGGTGAGCAGTACTTC. The chain joins TRBV4-1 to TRBJ2-7; D may be TRBD2 (5 bases). This CDR3 region has 14 residues. The V end lost 1 base, the J end lost 7 bases, and 14 bases lay between the germline ends. CDR1 is MGHRA and CDR2 is YSYEKL in the germline V gene.

This chain connects TRBV5-8 to TRBJ2-1; D is possibly TRBD2 (7 bases). The CDR3 loop spans 17 amino acids. Germline assignment: CDR1 SGHTS and CDR2 YDEGEE. The germline V and J ends were trimmed by 4 bases and 5 bases, with 22 bases remaining between them. CDR3 nucleotide sequence: TGTGCCAGCAGCACGCGTTTTAGGGGGGGACTTAACAATGAGCAGTTCTTC. Its protein product is CASSTRFRGGLNNEQFF.

The chain joins TRBV25-1 to TRBJ2-1, with 10 bases lining up with TRBD2. The CDR3 consists of 13 residues. In germline, CDR1 is MGHDK, CDR2 SYGVNS. V gave up 8 bases and J gave up 7 bases; unmatched junction bases: 5. CDR3 in amino acids: CASAAGGKNEQFF. CDR3 DNA sequence: TGTGCCAGCGCAGCGGGGGGGAAGAATGAGCAGTTCTTC.

The gene calls are TRBV5-1 and TRBJ1-6; D call uncertain. CDR1 is SGHRS and CDR2 is YFSETQ in the germline V gene. V was cut by 0 bases and J by 5 bases, with 9 bases left in between. CDR3 size: 15 residues. The CDR3 DNA sequence: TGCGCCAGCAGCTTGGGCCAAGACAATAATTCACCCCTCCACTTT. Amino acid sequence: CASSLGQDNNSPLHF.

The genes are TRBV4-1 and TRBJ2-5; no clear D gene. Trimming took 4 bases from V and 10 from J, leaving 16 bases between them. This CDR3 region has 13 residues. The germline V gene encodes CDR1 MGHRA and CDR2 YSYEKL. CDR3 protein: CASSPFQARGQYF. The CDR3 DNA reads TGCGCCAGCAGCCCCTTCCAAGCTCGAGGCCAGTACTTC.

A few counts support this clone. The CDR3 DNA sequence: TGCAGCGTATCCAGACTAGGGGTCGACGAGCAGTACTTC. This encodes CSVSRLGVDEQYF. The rearrangement uses TRBV29-1 and TRBJ2-7; TRBD2 is a possible D gene (6 bases). Germline CDR1 reads SQVTM; CDR2 reads ANQGSEA. The CDR3 runs to 13 residues. V lost 6 bases and J 5 bases, leaving 17 bases between the germline ends.

This rearrangement joins TRBV13 to TRBJ2-7; D may be TRBD2 (5 bases). From germline, CDR1 is PRHDT and CDR2 FYEKMQ (reference sequence). The CDR3 is 14 residues long. V was clipped by 1 base and J by 2 bases, with 9 bases between them. The CDR3 region is CASSLEDGAYEQYF. The CDR3 nucleotides read TGTGCCAGCAGCTTAGAAGACGGGGCCTACGAGCAGTACTTC.

The rearrangement joins TRBV13 to TRBJ2-7; 8 bases agree with TRBD2. Unmatched junction bases numbered 4, after V lost 2 bases and J lost 1 base. Per germline, CDR1 PRHDT and CDR2 FYEKMQ (reference sequence). This CDR3 is 15 amino acids long. For the CDR3, the DNA is TGTGCCAGCAGCTTACGGGCTAGCGGGTCCTACGAGCAGTACTTC. It codes for CASSLRASGSYEQYF. Full variable domain (outside the CDR3, taken from reference TRBV13 and TRBJ2-7): AAGVIQSPRHLIKEKRETATLKCYPIPRHDTVYWYQQGPGQDPQFLISFYEKMQSDKGSIPDRFSAQQFSDYHSELNMSSLELGDSALYFCASSLRASGSYEQYFGPGTRLTVT.

The V call is TRBV29-1, the J call TRBJ2-1; 7 bases are a match to TRBD1. V shed 5 bases, J shed 6 bases, and the junction held 13 bases outside the gene matches. This CDR3 comprises 15 residues. From germline, CDR1 is SQVTM and CDR2 ANQGSEA. The DNA for the CDR3 is TGCAGCGTTTCCCGGTCCGGCGCAGGGGGCAATGAGCAGTTCTTC. As protein: CSVSRSGAGGNEQFF.

In nucleotides, the CDR3 is TGTGCCAGCAGTCTATACCTTGGAGCGGTTACGCAGTATTTT. It translates to CASSLYLGAVTQYF. This sequence joins TRBV27 and TRBJ2-3; a possible D gene is TRBD2 (5 bases). Germline CDR1 MNHEY, CDR2 SMNVEV (reference sequence). V was clipped by 5 bases and J by 8 bases, with 17 bases between them. This CDR3 comprises 14 residues.

This clone appeared a few times. V and J are TRBV6-5 and TRBJ1-1, with D possibly matching TRBD1 (6 bases). The CDR3 spans 14 residues. The germline V and J ends were trimmed by 6 bases and 1 base, with 12 bases remaining between them. CDR1 is MNHEY, CDR2 SVGAGI, per germline. CDR3 sequence (DNA): TGTGCCAGCAGAGTACAGGGTTCGAACACTGAAGCTTTCTTT. Encoded protein: CASRVQGSNTEAFF.

This clone was seen a few times. The chain carries TRBV7-2 and TRBJ1-6, with D uncertain. Germline lookup yields CDR1 SGHTA and CDR2 FQGNSA. With 0 bases removed from V and 7 bases from J, the gap between germline ends came to 16 bases. The CDR3 extends over 17 amino acids. The CDR3 reads CASSLARGGRSNSPLHF. In DNA, the CDR3 is TGTGCCAGCAGCTTAGCCCGGGGTGGGAGGTCCAATTCACCCCTCCACTTT.

The chain combines TRBV6-5 with TRBJ1-4; D unclear. This CDR3 has 14 residues. The germline gives CDR1 MNHEY, CDR2 SVGAGI. The V gene lost 2 bases and the J gene lost 8 bases, with 12 bases spanning the gap. The CDR3 protein is CASSYRGGLEKLFF. CDR3 coding DNA: TGTGCCAGCAGTTACCGGGGAGGGTTAGAAAAACTGTTTTTT.

In its sample, this clone was seen a few times. V usage is TRBV6-5 and J usage is TRBJ1-2; 8 bases map to TRBD1. This CDR3 comprises 15 residues. The ends lost 2 bases at V and 5 bases at J; junction bases unmatched: 7. Germline assignment: CDR1 MNHEY and CDR2 SVGAGI. This CDR3 reads CASSYGSGGEYGYTF. Written as DNA, the CDR3 is TGTGCCAGCAGTTACGGGTCAGGGGGCGAATATGGCTACACCTTC.

V usage is TRBV6-1 and J usage is TRBJ2-1; the D is unclear. V lost 6 bases and J lost 7, with 4 bases in between. CDR1 MNHNS and CDR2 SASEGT come from the germline V gene. The CDR3 spans 10 residues. CDR3 loop: CASRENEQFF. The CDR3 coding sequence is TGTGCCAGCAGGGAGAATGAGCAGTTCTTC.

The gene calls are TRBV2 and TRBJ1-1; D ambiguous. Germline CDR1 is SNHLY and CDR2 is FYNNEI. Trimming took 6 bases from V and 0 from J, leaving 8 bases between them. CDR3 size: 13 residues. For the CDR3, the DNA is TGTGCCAGCAGCGGTAGAATGAACACTGAAGCTTTCTTT. The encoded protein is CASSGRMNTEAFF.

This chain links TRBV11-2 with TRBJ2-1; TRBD2 aligns across 7 bases. CDR1 and CDR2 from the germline V gene are SGHAT and FQNNGV. V dropped 3 bases and J dropped 11; count of bases not matched to a gene: 13. The CDR3 runs to 15 residues. CDR3 DNA: TGTGCCAGCAGCTTCCCCACTAGCGAACAGAATCAGCAGTTCTTC. Its translation is CASSFPTSEQNQQFF.